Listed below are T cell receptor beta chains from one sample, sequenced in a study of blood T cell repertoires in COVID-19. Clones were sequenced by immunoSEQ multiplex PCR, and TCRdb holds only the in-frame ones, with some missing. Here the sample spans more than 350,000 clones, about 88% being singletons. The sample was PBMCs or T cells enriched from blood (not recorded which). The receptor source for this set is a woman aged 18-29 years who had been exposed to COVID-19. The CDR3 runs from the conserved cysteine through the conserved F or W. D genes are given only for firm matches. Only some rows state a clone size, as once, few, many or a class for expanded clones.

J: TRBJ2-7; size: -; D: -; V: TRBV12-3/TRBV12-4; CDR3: CASSSTRAEQYF; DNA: TGTGCCAGCAGTTCGACTAGAGCCGAGCAGTACTTC
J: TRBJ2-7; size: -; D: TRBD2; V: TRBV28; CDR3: CASSSRSGGLLGEQYF; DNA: TGTGCCAGCAGTTCCCGCAGCGGGGGTCTTCTGGGCGAGCAGTACTTC
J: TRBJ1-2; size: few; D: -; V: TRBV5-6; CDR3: CASSFGYSRGYTF; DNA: TGTGCCAGCAGCTTCGGTTACAGCCGGGGCTACACCTTC
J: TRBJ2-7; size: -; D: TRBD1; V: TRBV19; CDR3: CASKVGQGAYEQYF; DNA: TGTGCCAGTAAGGTAGGACAGGGGGCCTACGAGCAGTACTTC
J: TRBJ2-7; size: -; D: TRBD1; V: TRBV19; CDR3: CASSTAGGDYEQYF; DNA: TGTGCCAGTAGTACGGCAGGGGGAGACTACGAGCAGTACTTC
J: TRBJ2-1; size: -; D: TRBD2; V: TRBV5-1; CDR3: CASSFPPGGGSYNEQFF; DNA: TGCGCCAGCAGCTTTCCCCCGGGAGGTGGCTCCTACAATGAGCAGTTCTTC
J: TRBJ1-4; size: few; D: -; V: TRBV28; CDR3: CASTRPGLVGEKLFF; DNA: TGTGCCAGCACCCGGCCAGGGTTGGTGGGTGAAAAACTGTTTTTT
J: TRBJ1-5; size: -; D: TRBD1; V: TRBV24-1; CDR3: CATSAGQGQPQHF; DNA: TGTGCCACCAGTGCGGGACAGGGTCAGCCCCAGCATTTT
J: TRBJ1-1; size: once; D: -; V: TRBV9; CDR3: CASSVGHPNTEAFF; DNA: TGTGCCAGCAGCGTTGGACACCCGAACACTGAAGCTTTCTTT
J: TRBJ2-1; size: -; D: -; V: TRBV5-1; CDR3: CASSFLADYNEQFF; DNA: TGCGCCAGCAGCTTCCTAGCCGATTACAATGAGCAGTTCTTC
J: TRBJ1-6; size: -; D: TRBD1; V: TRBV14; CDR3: CASSQQGISPLHF; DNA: TGTGCCAGCAGTCAACAGGGGATCTCACCCCTCCACTTT
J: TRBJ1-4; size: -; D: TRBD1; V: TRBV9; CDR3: CASSVEGTDNEKLFF; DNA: TGTGCCAGCAGCGTAGAGGGGACAGATAATGAAAAACTGTTTTTT
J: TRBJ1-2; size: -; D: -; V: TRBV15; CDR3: CATRVSTGKSANYGYTF; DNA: TGTGCCACCAGGGTCTCAACAGGGAAGTCAGCTAACTATGGCTACACCTTC
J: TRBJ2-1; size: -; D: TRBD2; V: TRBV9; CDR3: CASSLRLAGVGEQFF; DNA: TGTGCCAGCAGCCTAAGACTAGCGGGAGTGGGTGAGCAGTTCTTC
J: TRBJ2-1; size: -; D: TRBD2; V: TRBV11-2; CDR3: CASSTTSGSDEQFF; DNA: TGTGCCAGCAGCACCACTAGCGGGAGTGATGAGCAGTTCTTC
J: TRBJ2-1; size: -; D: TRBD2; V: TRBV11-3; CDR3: CASSLGGGLYNEQFF; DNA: TGTGCCAGCAGCTTAGGGGGGGGACTTTACAATGAGCAGTTCTTC
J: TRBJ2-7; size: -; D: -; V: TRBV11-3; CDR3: CASSLGILDSNEQYF; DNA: TGTGCCAGCAGCTTAGGCATACTCGACAGTAACGAGCAGTACTTC
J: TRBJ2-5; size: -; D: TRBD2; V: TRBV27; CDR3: CASSLSGLALETQYF; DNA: TGTGCCAGCAGTTTATCGGGACTAGCGCTGGAGACCCAGTACTTC
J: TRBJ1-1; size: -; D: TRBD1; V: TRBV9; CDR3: CASSGTGSTEAFF; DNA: TGTGCCAGCAGCGGGACAGGTAGCACTGAAGCTTTCTTT
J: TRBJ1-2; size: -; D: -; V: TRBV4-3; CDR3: CASSQEGTGTYGYTF; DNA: TGCGCCAGCAGCCAAGAAGGCACAGGGACCTATGGCTACACCTTC
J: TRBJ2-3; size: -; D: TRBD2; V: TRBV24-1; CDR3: CATSEHLAGGADTQYF; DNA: TGTGCCACCAGTGAACATCTAGCGGGAGGGGCTGATACGCAGTATTTT
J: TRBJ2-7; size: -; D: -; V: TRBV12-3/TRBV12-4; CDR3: CASSFLFYEQYF; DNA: TGTGCCAGCAGTTTTCTGTTCTACGAGCAGTACTTC
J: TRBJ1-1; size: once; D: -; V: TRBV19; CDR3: CASSWTGHPMNTEAFF; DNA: TGTGCCAGTAGTTGGACGGGACATCCGATGAACACTGAAGCTTTCTTT
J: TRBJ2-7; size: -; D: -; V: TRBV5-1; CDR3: CASSSTEYYEQYF; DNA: TGCGCCAGCAGCTCGACAGAATACTACGAGCAGTACTTC
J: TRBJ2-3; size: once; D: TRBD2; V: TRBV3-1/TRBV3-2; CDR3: CASSQDSSGGYTDTQYF; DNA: TGTGCCAGCAGCCAAGATAGTTCGGGGGGGTACACAGATACGCAGTATTTT
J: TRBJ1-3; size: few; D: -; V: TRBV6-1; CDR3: CASSENGRGWNTIYF; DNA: TGTGCCAGCAGTGAAAACGGCAGGGGTTGGAACACCATATATTTT
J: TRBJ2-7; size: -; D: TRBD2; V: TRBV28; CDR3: CASTSTWGLAEGYEQYF; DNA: TGTGCCAGCACCTCCACCTGGGGACTAGCGGAGGGGTACGAGCAGTACTTC
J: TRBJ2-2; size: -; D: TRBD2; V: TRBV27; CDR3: CASSTLGLAGATNTGELFF; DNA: TGTGCCAGCAGTACCTTGGGACTAGCGGGGGCCACGAACACCGGGGAGCTGTTTTTT
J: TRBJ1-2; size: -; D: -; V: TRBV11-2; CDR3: CASSLAGTGGGYTF; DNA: TGTGCCAGCAGCTTAGCGGGTACGGGTGGAGGCTACACCTTC
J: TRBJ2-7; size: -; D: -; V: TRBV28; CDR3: CASSFLGEQYF; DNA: TGTGCCAGCAGTTTTCTCGGGGAGCAGTACTTC
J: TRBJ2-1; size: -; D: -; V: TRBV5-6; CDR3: CASSLRRGAGTLNNEQFF; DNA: TGTGCCAGCAGCTTGAGAAGAGGCGCCGGGACACTGAACAATGAGCAGTTCTTC
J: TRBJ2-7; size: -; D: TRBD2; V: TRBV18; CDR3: CASSLSGGFSYEQYF; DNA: TGTGCCAGCTCACTAAGCGGGGGGTTCTCCTACGAGCAGTACTTC
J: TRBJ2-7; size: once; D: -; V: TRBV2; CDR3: CASMVGRATYEQYF; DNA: TGTGCCAGCATGGTCGGCAGGGCTACCTACGAGCAGTACTTC
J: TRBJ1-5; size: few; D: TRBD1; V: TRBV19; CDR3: CASKRDRISNQPQHF; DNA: TGTGCCAGTAAGCGGGACAGGATTAGCAATCAGCCCCAGCATTTT
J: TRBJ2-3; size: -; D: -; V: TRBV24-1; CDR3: CATGGSTDTQYF; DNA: TGTGCCACGGGCGGGAGCACAGATACGCAGTATTTT
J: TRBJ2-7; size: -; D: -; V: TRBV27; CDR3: CASSASTDSYEQYF; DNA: TGTGCCAGCAGTGCGTCGACAGACTCCTACGAGCAGTACTTC
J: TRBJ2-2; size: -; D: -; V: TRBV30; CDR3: CAWTGQNTGELFF; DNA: TGTGCCTGGACAGGACAAAACACCGGGGAGCTGTTTTTT
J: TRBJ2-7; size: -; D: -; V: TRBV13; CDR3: CASSLQGPYEQYF; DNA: TGTGCCAGCAGCTTACAGGGGCCCTACGAGCAGTACTTC
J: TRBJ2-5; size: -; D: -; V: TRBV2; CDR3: CASSLGATSAETQYF; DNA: TGTGCCAGCAGTTTGGGGGCTACTAGCGCAGAGACCCAGTACTTC
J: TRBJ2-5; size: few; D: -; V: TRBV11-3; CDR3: CASSQDGGVTETQYF; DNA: TGTGCCAGCAGCCAAGACGGAGGGGTTACAGAGACCCAGTACTTC
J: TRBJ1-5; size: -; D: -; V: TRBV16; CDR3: CASSQSLGGGNQPQHF; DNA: TGTGCCAGCAGCCAATCCCTGGGGGGAGGCAATCAGCCCCAGCATTTT
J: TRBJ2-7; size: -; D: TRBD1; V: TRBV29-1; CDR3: CSAGQAYEQYF; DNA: TGCAGCGCGGGACAGGCCTACGAGCAGTACTTC
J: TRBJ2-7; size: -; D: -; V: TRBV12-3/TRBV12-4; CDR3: CASSFNRAYEQYF; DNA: TGTGCCAGCAGTTTTAACAGGGCCTACGAGCAGTACTTC
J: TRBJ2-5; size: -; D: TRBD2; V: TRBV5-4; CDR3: CASSDPSGGIQETQYF; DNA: TGTGCCAGCAGCGATCCTAGCGGGGGGATCCAAGAGACCCAGTACTTC